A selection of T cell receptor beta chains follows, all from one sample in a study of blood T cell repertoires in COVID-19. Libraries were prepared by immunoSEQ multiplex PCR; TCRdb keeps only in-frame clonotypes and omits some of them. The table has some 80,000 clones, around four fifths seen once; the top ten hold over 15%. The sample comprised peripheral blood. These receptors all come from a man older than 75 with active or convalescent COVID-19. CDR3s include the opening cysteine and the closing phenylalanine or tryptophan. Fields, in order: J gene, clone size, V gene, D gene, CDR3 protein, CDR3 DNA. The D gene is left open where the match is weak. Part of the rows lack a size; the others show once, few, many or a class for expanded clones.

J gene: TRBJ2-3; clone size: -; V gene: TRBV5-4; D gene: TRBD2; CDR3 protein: CASSSELAGRDTQYF; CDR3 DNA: TGTGCCAGCAGCTCTGAACTAGCGGGCAGAGATACGCAGTATTTT
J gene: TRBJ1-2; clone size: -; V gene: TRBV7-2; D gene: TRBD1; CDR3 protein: CASSLDTGGGSSYGYTF; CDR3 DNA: TGTGCCAGCAGCTTAGATACAGGGGGTGGATCCAGTTATGGCTACACCTTC
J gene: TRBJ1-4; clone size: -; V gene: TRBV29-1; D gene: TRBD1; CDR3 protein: CSVRQGAGEKLFF; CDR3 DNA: TGCAGCGTCCGACAGGGGGCCGGAGAAAAACTGTTTTTT
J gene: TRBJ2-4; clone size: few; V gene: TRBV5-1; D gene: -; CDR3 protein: CASRPQGPKNIQYF; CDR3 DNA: TGCGCCAGCAGACCTCAGGGGCCCAAAAACATTCAGTACTTC
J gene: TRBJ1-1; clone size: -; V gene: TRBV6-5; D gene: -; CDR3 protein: CASSLAGVQNTEAFF; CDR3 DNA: TGTGCCAGCAGCCTAGCAGGCGTGCAGAACACTGAAGCTTTCTTT
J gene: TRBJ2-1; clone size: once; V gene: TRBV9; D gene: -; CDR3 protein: CASSGPIVSYNEQFF; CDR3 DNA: TGTGCCAGCAGCGGGCCAATTGTGTCCTACAATGAGCAGTTCTTC
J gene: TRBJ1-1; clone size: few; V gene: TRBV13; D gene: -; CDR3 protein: CASSFPPSEAFF; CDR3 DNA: TGTGCCAGCAGCTTTCCCCCCTCTGAAGCTTTCTTT
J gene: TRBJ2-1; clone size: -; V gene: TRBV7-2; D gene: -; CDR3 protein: CASSFFSYNEQFF; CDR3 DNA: TGTGCCAGCAGTTTCTTTTCGTACAATGAGCAGTTCTTC
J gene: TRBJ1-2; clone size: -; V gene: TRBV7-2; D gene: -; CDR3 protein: CASSRTTSPGHYGYTF; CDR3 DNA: TGTGCCAGCAGCCGGACAACTTCCCCTGGTCACTATGGCTACACCTTC
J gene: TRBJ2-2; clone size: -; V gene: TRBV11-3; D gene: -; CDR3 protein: CASSPGLGGGGELFF; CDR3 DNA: TGTGCCAGCAGCCCTGGACTAGGAGGGGGCGGGGAGCTGTTTTTT
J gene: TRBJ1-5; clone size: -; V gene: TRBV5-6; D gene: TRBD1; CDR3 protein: CASSFWTGLRSNQPQHF; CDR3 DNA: TGTGCCAGCAGCTTTTGGACAGGGCTTCGAAGCAATCAGCCCCAGCATTTT
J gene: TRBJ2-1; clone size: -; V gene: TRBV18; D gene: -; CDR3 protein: CASSGGEFDNEQFF; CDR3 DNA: TGTGCCAGCTCGGGCGGGGAGTTCGACAATGAGCAGTTCTTC
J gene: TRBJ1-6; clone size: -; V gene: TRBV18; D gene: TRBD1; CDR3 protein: CASSVDRVNSPLHF; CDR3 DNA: TGTGCCAGCTCAGTTGACAGGGTCAATTCACCCCTCCACTTT
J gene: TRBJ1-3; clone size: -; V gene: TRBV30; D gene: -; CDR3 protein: CAWSYSGNTIYF; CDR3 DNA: TGTGCCTGGAGCTACTCTGGAAACACCATATATTTT
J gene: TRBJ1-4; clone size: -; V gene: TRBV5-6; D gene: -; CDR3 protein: CASSFSINREKLFF; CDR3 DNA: TGTGCCAGCAGCTTTTCTATAAATCGCGAAAAACTGTTTTTT
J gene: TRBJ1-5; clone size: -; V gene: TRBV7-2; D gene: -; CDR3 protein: CASSLRGRGNQPQHF; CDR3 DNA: TGTGCCAGCAGCTTAAGGGGAAGAGGCAATCAGCCCCAGCATTTT
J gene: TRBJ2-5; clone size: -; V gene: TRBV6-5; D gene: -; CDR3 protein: CASSYNRGKTQYF; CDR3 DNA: TGTGCCAGCAGTTACAACCGGGGGAAGACCCAGTACTTC
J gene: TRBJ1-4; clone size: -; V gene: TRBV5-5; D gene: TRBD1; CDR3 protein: CASSGTATFSEKLFF; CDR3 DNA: TGTGCCAGCAGCGGGACAGCGACTTTTAGTGAAAAACTGTTTTTT
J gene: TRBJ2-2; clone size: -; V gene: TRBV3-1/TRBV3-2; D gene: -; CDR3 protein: CASYNGGLAGELFF; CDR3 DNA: TGTGCCAGCTATAACGGGGGGCTTGCCGGGGAGCTGTTTTTT
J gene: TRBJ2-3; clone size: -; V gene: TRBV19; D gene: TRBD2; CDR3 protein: CASSIGGRAVDTQYF; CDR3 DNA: TGTGCCAGTAGTATTGGCGGGAGGGCAGTAGATACGCAGTATTTT
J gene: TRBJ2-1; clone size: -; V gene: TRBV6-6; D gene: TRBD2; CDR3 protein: CASSYRLAGVKFF; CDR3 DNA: TGTGCCAGCAGTTACAGACTAGCGGGAGTGAAGTTCTTC
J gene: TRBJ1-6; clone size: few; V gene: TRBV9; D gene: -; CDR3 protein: CASSVATWGESPLHF; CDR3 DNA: TGTGCCAGCAGCGTAGCTACCTGGGGAGAGTCACCCCTCCACTTT
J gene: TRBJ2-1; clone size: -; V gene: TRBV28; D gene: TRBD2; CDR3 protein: CASSPSGAGGFYNEQFF; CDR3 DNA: TGTGCCAGCAGTCCGTCGGGAGCGGGGGGGTTCTACAATGAGCAGTTCTTC
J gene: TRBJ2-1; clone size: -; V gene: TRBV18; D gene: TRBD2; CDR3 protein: CASSPLEASGSYNEQFF; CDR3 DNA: TGTGCCAGCTCACCTTTAGAGGCTAGCGGGTCCTACAATGAGCAGTTCTTC